This T cell receptor (beta chain) was captured by sequencing in a study of OX40 agonist ivuxolimab in advanced cancers. Data came from immunoSEQ multiplex PCR; TCRdb stores just in-frame clones and leaves some out. The table lists 60,000 to 80,000 clones, about 81% of them singletons. Note on this clone: Its target is not known. The junction shows a germline mismatch at one end, possibly a read error. This specimen includes other DNA sequences encoding the same CDR3.

Study findings and constraints: Certain nonresponders additionally had low normalized T-cell clonal expansion.

The TCR sequence derives from an adult with an advanced solid tumor such as melanoma, head and neck, liver or kidney cancer. The material sequenced was CD4+ or CD8+ T cells sorted from blood, taken in a trial of the OX40 agonist ivuxolimab.

The CDR3 DNA reads TGTGCCAGCAGCGAGACTAGCGAGGGCTACAATGAACAGTTCTTC. Translating it yields CASSETSEGYNEQFF. The gene calls are TRBV6-1 and TRBJ2-1, with TRBD2 identical over 8 bases. CDR1 MNHNS and CDR2 SASEGT come from the germline V gene. The CDR3 spans 15 residues.